Presented here are 21 T cell receptor beta chains from one specimen sequenced in a study of a mutant IDH1 vaccine in newly diagnosed glioma. The antigens for these receptors are not known. The method was immunoSEQ multiplex PCR; TCRdb's version includes in-frame clones alone and lacks a portion of them. The repertoire holds about 39,000 clones, over 70% seen once, with over 12% in the top ten. Time point given: week 11, during vaccination. A 20-mer mutant IDH1 peptide at 300 ug was injected subcutaneously with topical imiquimod. Here the sequenced sample was peripheral blood mononuclear cells (PBMCs), taken from a glioma patient whose treatment included an IDH1 peptide vaccine. The source is a woman aged 25-40 years with glioma. Some clones in this sample may be carry-over from other donors' samples.

V usage is TRBV5-4 and J usage is TRBJ2-1; no definite D call. The length of the CDR3 is 15 residues. V gave up 2 bases and J gave up 0 bases, with 9 bases separating them. Germline V lookup: CDR1 SGHNT, CDR2 YYREEE (reference sequence). CDR3 residues: CASSLRLSSYNEQFF. CDR3 coding DNA: TGTGCCAGCAGCTTACGGTTGAGCTCCTACAATGAGCAGTTCTTC.

The chain has TRBV30 and TRBJ1-1, with D unresolved. Trimming shortened V by 5 bases and J by 1 base, and 8 bases separated the two germline ends. The CDR3 has 12 residues. Germline CDR1 GTSNPN, CDR2 SVGIG (reference sequence). CDR3 DNA sequence: TGTGCCTGGCAGTGGGGGAACACTGAAGCTTTCTTT. Its protein is CAWQWGNTEAFF.

The chain couples TRBV5-1 to TRBJ2-7, with D possibly TRBD1 on 6 matching bases. The CDR3 contains 14 residues. V lost 4 bases and J lost 3, with 14 bases in between. CDR1 SGHRS and CDR2 YFSETQ come from the germline V gene. For the CDR3, the DNA is TGCGCCAGCAGCCTCGGGACACAAGACTACGAGCAGTACTTC. Translated, it gives CASSLGTQDYEQYF.

This sequence joins TRBV4-1 and TRBJ1-5; tentative D call: TRBD1 (5 bases). There are 15 residues in the CDR3. The ends were cut back, 0 bases at V and 7 bases at J, with 13 bases in the middle. Looked up from germline, CDR1 is MGHRA and CDR2 is YSYEKL. Here the CDR3 DNA reads TGCGCCAGCAGCCAAGAAGTCGGGGGAAGGCAGCCCCAGCATTTT. This encodes CASSQEVGGRQPQHF.

The chain recombines TRBV30 with TRBJ1-5; TRBD1 matches at 8 bases. CDR3 length: 12 amino acids. The V gene's germline CDR1 is GTSNPN and CDR2 SVGIG (reference sequence). With 6 bases clipped from V and 8 bases from J, the junction kept 6 bases outside the gene matches. The CDR3 region is CACSRGPEPQHF. The CDR3 region has the DNA TGTGCCTGCTCCAGGGGGCCGGAGCCCCAGCATTTT.

The chain has TRBV30 and TRBJ1-1; D call uncertain. V was cut by 2 bases and J by 11 bases, with 18 bases left in between. CDR1 and CDR2 from the germline V gene are GTSNPN and SVGIG (reference sequence). The CDR3 runs to 13 residues. The CDR3 loop is CAWSSSSHSRAFF. CDR3 DNA: TGTGCCTGGAGTAGCTCGAGCCATTCTCGTGCTTTCTTT. The full variable domain, with the rest looked up from reference TRBV30 and TRBJ1-1, is SQTIHQWPATLVQPVGSPLSLECTVEGTSNPNLYWYRQAAGRGLQLLFYSVGIGQISSEVPQNLSASRPQDRQFILSSKKLLLSDSGFYLCAWSSSSHSRAFFGQGTRLTVV.

The chain is built from TRBV6-1 and TRBJ1-2; D is unresolved. The CDR3 spans 12 residues. V was trimmed by 5 bases and J by 3 bases, leaving 7 bases between them. Germline V lookup: CDR1 MNHNS, CDR2 SASEGT. The CDR3 nucleotides are TGTGCCAGCAGTAGACGGGACTATGGCTACACCTTC. Translation gives CASSRRDYGYTF.

J is TRBJ1-2 and V is TRBV19; D may be TRBD1 (6 bases). Germline CDR1 and CDR2: LNHDA and SQIVND (reference sequence). V shed 3 bases and J shed 0 bases, with 11 bases lying between them. The CDR3 sequence is 15 residues long. As DNA, the CDR3 is TGTGCCAGTAGTATTCAGGACAGCACTAACTATGGCTACACCTTC. Residues: CASSIQDSTNYGYTF. Full variable domain (rest looked up from reference TRBV19 and TRBJ1-2): DGGITQSPKYLFRKEGQNVTLSCEQNLNHDAMYWYRQDPGQGLRLIYYSQIVNDFQKGDIAEGYSVSREKKESFPLTVTSAQKNPTAFYLCASSIQDSTNYGYTFGSGTRLTVV.

The V gene is TRBV18, the J gene TRBJ2-7; a possible D gene is TRBD2 (7 bases). Germline lookup yields CDR1 KGHSH and CDR2 LQKENI. This CDR3 contains 13 residues. Deletions cut 3 bases from V and 8 bases from J, with 14 bases between. The CDR3 sequence: CASSPGKGGKQYF. The CDR3 DNA is TGTGCCAGCTCACCGGGGAAGGGGGGGAAGCAGTACTTC.

This clone was seen a few times. The chain combines TRBV19 with TRBJ1-1; TRBD1 aligns across 10 bases. This CDR3 has 12 residues. Germline V gives CDR1 LNHDA, CDR2 SQIVND (reference sequence). Unmatched junction bases numbered 1, after V lost 8 bases and J lost 4 bases. CDR3 amino acids: CASRQGATEAFF. In DNA, the CDR3 is TGTGCCAGTCGACAGGGGGCCACTGAAGCTTTCTTT.

In nucleotides, the CDR3 is TGTGCCAGCAGTTACGGGGGACAGCTCTTCGAAGCTTTCTTT. Translation: CASSYGGQLFEAFF. The rearrangement uses TRBV6-5 and TRBJ1-1, with 7 bases matching TRBD1. CDR1 and CDR2 (germline): MNHEY, SVGAGI. V lost 2 bases to trimming and J lost 8 bases; unmatched junction nucleotides: 8. The CDR3 consists of 14 residues.

This rearrangement joins TRBV10-2 to TRBJ2-5; TRBD1 agrees at 8 bases. The CDR3 length is 14 residues. Germline V gene data show CDR1 as WSHSY and CDR2 as SAAADI. The junction had 4 bases not matched to a gene; V was cut back by 5 bases and J by 2 bases. Written as DNA, the CDR3 is TGCGCCAGCAGTCCTAACAGGGGGCAAGAGACCCAGTACTTC. It translates to CASSPNRGQETQYF.

The chain uses TRBV2 and TRBJ2-7; no reliable D call. Trimming cost V 7 bases and J 1 base, with 11 bases left between them. The CDR3 is 13 residues long. Germline V gene sequence: CDR1 SNHLY, CDR2 FYNNEI. CDR3 loop: CASKVSVSYEQYF. As DNA, the CDR3 is TGTGCCAGCAAGGTGTCAGTGTCCTACGAGCAGTACTTC.

The DNA for the CDR3 is TGTGCCAGCAGCCAAGAGACCCCTTCTAGCGGGGTCTTCGAGCAGTACTTC. Protein: CASSQETPSSGVFEQYF. The chain combines TRBV4-2 with TRBJ2-7, with 9 positions matching TRBD2. V gave up 0 bases and J gave up 6 bases; unmatched junction bases: 12. Germline-derived CDR1 and CDR2 are LGHNA and YNFKEQ. The CDR3 is 17 amino acids.

The chain uses TRBV25-1 and TRBJ2-3, with 8 bases identical to TRBD1. In germline, CDR1 is MGHDK, CDR2 SYGVNS. The CDR3 runs 17 residues. V was pared by 2 bases and J by 7 bases, with 14 bases of the junction left unmatched. CDR3 in DNA: TGTGCCAGCAGTGAAACCTCAACAGGGGGTTCCAGGAATACGCAGTATTTT. This encodes CASSETSTGGSRNTQYF.

This clone was seen a handful of times. The V call is TRBV19, the J call TRBJ2-7; tentatively, D is TRBD1 (6 bases). The CDR3 has 14 amino acids. V lost 3 bases and J 3 bases, leaving 12 bases between the germline ends. Germline V gene data show CDR1 as LNHDA and CDR2 as SQIVND (reference sequence). CDR3 region: CASSIMTGDYEQYF. The CDR3, as DNA: TGTGCCAGTAGTATCATGACAGGCGACTACGAGCAGTACTTC.

This chain uses TRBV2 with TRBJ2-7; D remains unclear. CDR1 is SNHLY and CDR2 is FYNNEI in the germline V gene. Trimming stripped 0 bases from V and 6 bases from J, with 12 bases between. The CDR3 sequence is 14 residues long. The DNA of the CDR3 is TGTGCCAGCAGTGAAGCGCTTCGATCCCTCGAGCAGTACTTC. Amino acids: CASSEALRSLEQYF.

CDR3 coding DNA: TGTGCCTGGAGTGTACAGTTGAAAGAGACCCAGTACTTC. Translation: CAWSVQLKETQYF. V is TRBV30 and J is TRBJ2-5; D is unclear. Trimming cost V 0 bases and J 3 bases, with 8 bases left between them. CDR3 length: 13 amino acids. Germline V gene lookup returns CDR1 GTSNPN and CDR2 SVGIG (reference sequence).

This clone has a single count. The chain couples TRBV29-1 to TRBJ2-4; D is unclear. Germline assignment: CDR1 SQVTM and CDR2 ANQGSEA. V lost 4 bases and J lost 6, with 7 bases in between. The CDR3 sequence is 11 residues long. This CDR3 is CSVVGGNIQYF. CDR3 in DNA: TGCAGCGTTGTAGGTGGAAACATTCAGTACTTC.

The chain uses TRBV5-6 and TRBJ1-2; the D is unclear. The ends were cut back, 0 bases at V and 8 bases at J, with 8 bases in the middle. The germline V gene has CDR1 SGHDT and CDR2 YYEEEE. The CDR3 loop spans 12 amino acids. The CDR3 protein is CASSLARSGYTF. CDR3 DNA: TGTGCCAGCAGCTTGGCGCGTTCAGGCTACACCTTC.

The chain has TRBV7-2 and TRBJ2-3; D is possibly TRBD2 (6 bases). From germline, CDR1 is SGHTA and CDR2 FQGNSA. This CDR3 spans 10 amino acids. V shed 5 bases and J shed 11 bases, with 8 bases lying between them. CDR3 sequence: CASSRGRQYF. CDR3 DNA: TGTGCCAGCAGCCGGGGGAGGCAGTATTTT.